A selection of T cell receptor beta chains follows, all from one sample in a study of identifying expanded T cells in peripheral blood. TCRdb keeps only in-frame clones here, not all; method: immunoSEQ multiplex PCR. There are around 100,000 clones in the sample; approximately 90% occur only once, and about a sixth lies in the top ten. The sequenced sample was blood. The origin of the receptors is a person aged 18 to 70 in good health. The CDR3 runs from the conserved cysteine through the conserved F or W. A D gene is named only where the DNA matches it firmly. Part of the rows lack a size; the others show once, few, many or a class for expanded clones.

cdr3_aa: CASSRGLGNEKLFF
cdr3_nt: TGCGCCAGCAGCCGGGGACTTGGAAATGAAAAACTGTTTTTT
d_call: .
v_call: TRBV4-3
clone_size: .
j_call: TRBJ1-4

cdr3_aa: CASSSGTGNTGELFF
cdr3_nt: TGTGCCAGCAGTTCCGGGACAGGGAACACCGGGGAGCTGTTTTTT
d_call: TRBD1
v_call: TRBV28
clone_size: .
j_call: TRBJ2-2

cdr3_aa: CASSLTMGGVYGYTF
cdr3_nt: TGTGCCAGCAGCTTAACAATGGGGGGAGTCTATGGCTACACCTTC
d_call: .
v_call: TRBV11-3
clone_size: .
j_call: TRBJ1-2

cdr3_aa: CASRSRQGGAYEQYF
cdr3_nt: TGTGCCAGCAGATCACGGCAGGGTGGGGCCTACGAGCAGTACTTC
d_call: .
v_call: TRBV28
clone_size: .
j_call: TRBJ2-7

cdr3_aa: CASSVGGGGGNTDTQYF
cdr3_nt: TGTGCCAGCAGCGTCGGGGGGGGCGGAGGTAACACAGATACGCAGTATTTT
d_call: TRBD2
v_call: TRBV9
clone_size: few
j_call: TRBJ2-3

cdr3_aa: CASSHGGGARKTQYF
cdr3_nt: TGTGCCAGCAGCCACGGCGGGGGGGCCCGGAAGACCCAGTACTTC
d_call: TRBD2
v_call: TRBV13
clone_size: .
j_call: TRBJ2-5

cdr3_aa: CASTRTGAYSNQPQHF
cdr3_nt: TGTGCCAGTACCAGGACAGGAGCTTATAGCAATCAGCCCCAGCATTTT
d_call: TRBD1
v_call: TRBV19
clone_size: few
j_call: TRBJ1-5

cdr3_aa: CASSPGRTGTRAGEQYF
cdr3_nt: TGTGCCAGCAGCCCTGGACGAACCGGGACCCGGGCTGGGGAGCAGTACTTC
d_call: .
v_call: TRBV13
clone_size: .
j_call: TRBJ2-7

cdr3_aa: CASSLGANYGYTF
cdr3_nt: TGTGCCAGCAGCTTGGGGGCCAACTATGGCTACACCTTC
d_call: .
v_call: TRBV5-8
clone_size: .
j_call: TRBJ1-2

cdr3_aa: CASSWGQNYGYTF
cdr3_nt: TGTGCCAGCAGTTGGGGACAGAACTATGGCTACACCTTC
d_call: TRBD1
v_call: TRBV27
clone_size: .
j_call: TRBJ1-2

cdr3_aa: CASSQDRSGGSYEQYF
cdr3_nt: TGCGCCAGCAGCCAAGATCGGTCAGGGGGCTCCTACGAGCAGTACTTC
d_call: TRBD1
v_call: TRBV4-3
clone_size: .
j_call: TRBJ2-7

cdr3_aa: CASSGLAGAANEQFF
cdr3_nt: TGTGCCAGCAGCGGCCTAGCGGGGGCCGCGAATGAGCAGTTCTTC
d_call: TRBD2
v_call: TRBV9
clone_size: .
j_call: TRBJ2-1

cdr3_aa: CASKNSPSFEAFF
cdr3_nt: TGTGCCAGCAAAAATTCCCCAAGCTTTGAAGCTTTCTTT
d_call: .
v_call: TRBV6-5
clone_size: .
j_call: TRBJ1-1

cdr3_aa: CASSLGTAYEQYF
cdr3_nt: TGTGCCAGCAGCTTAGGGACAGCCTACGAGCAGTACTTC
d_call: .
v_call: TRBV13
clone_size: .
j_call: TRBJ2-7

cdr3_aa: CASSQDRGDSTDTQYF
cdr3_nt: TGTGCCAGCAGCCAAGATCGGGGAGATAGCACAGATACGCAGTATTTT
d_call: .
v_call: TRBV5-4
clone_size: once
j_call: TRBJ2-3

cdr3_aa: CASSSAPAGAYEQYF
cdr3_nt: TGTGCCAGCAGTTCCGCCCCAGCGGGGGCCTACGAGCAGTACTTC
d_call: TRBD2
v_call: TRBV28
clone_size: once
j_call: TRBJ2-7